These 20 T cell receptor beta chains share one sample of origin, sequenced in a study of cytomegalovirus exposure and HLA in healthy donors. Both 60 Vbeta primers and 13 Jbeta primers went into the PCR. Here immunoSEQ multiplex PCR was the method, and the copy in TCRdb shows in-frame clones only, minus some. The sample yields 90,000 to 110,000 clones, less than 85% seen once. The source material was PBMCs. Source of these receptors: a man aged 40-50 years in good health and CMV-seropositive.

This chain links TRBV27 with TRBJ2-7; 8 nucleotides match TRBD1. V dropped 5 bases and J dropped 4; count of bases not matched to a gene: 4. This CDR3 region has 13 residues. The germline gives CDR1 MNHEY, CDR2 SMNVEV (reference sequence). The CDR3: CASSKDRAYEQYF. The CDR3 DNA sequence: TGTGCCAGCAGTAAGGACAGGGCATACGAGCAGTACTTC.

V is TRBV28 and J is TRBJ1-2, with TRBD1 matching over 12 bases. The ends lost 6 bases at V and 6 bases at J; junction bases unmatched: 5. The CDR3 totals 14 residues. CDR1 and CDR2 from the germline V gene are MDHEN and SYDVKM. The CDR3 nucleotides are TGTGCCAGCAGAACAGGGGACAGGGGGCATGGCTACACCTTC. Translation: CASRTGDRGHGYTF.

The chain links TRBV12-5 to TRBJ1-2, with 9 bases fitting TRBD1. The CDR3 is 17 amino acids. Trimming took 3 bases from V and 1 from J; bases not matched to a gene: 9. From germline, CDR1 is LGHNT and CDR2 FRNRAP. CDR3 sequence reads: CASGLDPDRGYNYGYTF. CDR3 coding DNA: TGTGCTAGTGGTTTAGACCCGGACAGGGGCTATAACTATGGCTACACCTTC.

V gene TRBV19 combines with J gene TRBJ1-1; 9 bases match TRBD1. V lost 3 bases and J lost 0; bases outside the gene matches: 11. The V gene's germline CDR1 is LNHDA and CDR2 SQIVND (reference sequence). CDR3 length: 18 amino acids. The CDR3 is CASSMGGGQGSLNTEAFF. The CDR3 region has the DNA TGTGCCAGTAGTATGGGGGGGGGACAGGGATCCCTGAACACTGAAGCTTTCTTT.

The chain uses TRBV9 and TRBJ1-2; the match to TRBD1 covers 8 bases. Germline trimming cut 0 bases from V and 4 bases from J; bases unmatched to any gene: 17. The germline CDR1 and CDR2 sequences are SGDLS and YYNGEE. The CDR3 extends over 19 amino acids. CDR3 sequence: CASSVGRSGGRGRVYGYTF. For the CDR3, the DNA is TGTGCCAGCAGCGTAGGTAGGAGCGGCGGCAGGGGGCGCGTCTATGGCTACACCTTC.

V is TRBV4-2 and J is TRBJ2-7; possibly TRBD1 for D (6 bases). CDR3 size: 13 residues. V dropped 5 bases and J dropped 3 bases, with 11 bases sitting between them. Per the germline V gene, CDR1 is LGHNA and CDR2 is YNFKEQ. In DNA, the CDR3 is TGTGCCAGCAGCATGGGGGCGAACTACGAGCAGTACTTC. As protein: CASSMGANYEQYF.

The rearrangement joins TRBV5-4 to TRBJ2-3, with 8 bases identical to TRBD2. The V gene's germline CDR1 is SGHNT and CDR2 YYREEE (reference sequence). V was clipped by 2 bases and J by 5 bases; unmatched bases: 7. The length of the CDR3 is 15 residues. CDR3 in amino acids: CASSFGLAGRDTQYF. Written as DNA, the CDR3 is TGTGCCAGCAGCTTCGGTCTAGCGGGTCGAGATACGCAGTATTTT.

This clone has just a few counts. The chain recombines TRBV18 with TRBJ1-5; the D is unclear. V lost 3 bases, J lost 2 bases, and 11 bases lay in between. In germline, CDR1 is KGHSH, CDR2 LQKENI. The CDR3 contains 15 residues. The CDR3 DNA follows: TGTGCCAGCTCACCCCTTGGCATCGGCAATCAGCCCCAGCATTTT. Residues: CASSPLGIGNQPQHF. The whole variable domain, filled in from reference TRBV18 and TRBJ1-5, reads NAGVMQNPRHLVRRRGQEARLRCSPMKGHSHVYWYRQLPEEGLKFMVYLQKENIIDESGMPKERFSAEFPKEGPSILRIQQVVRGDSAAYFCASSPLGIGNQPQHFGDGTRLSIL.

This chain uses TRBV2 with TRBJ2-3; TRBD1 matches at 9 bases. The CDR3 has 15 residues. Trimming removed 7 bases from V and 1 base from J; junction bases left unmatched: 6. CDR1 SNHLY and CDR2 FYNNEI come from the germline V gene. The CDR3 nucleotides are TGTGCCAGCATCCCCAGGACAGGGGGCACAGATACGCAGTATTTT. It codes for CASIPRTGGTDTQYF.

The rearrangement joins TRBV11-3 to TRBJ2-3; no reliable D call. Germline CDR1 SGHNT, CDR2 YENEEA. CDR3 length equals 12 residues. V was shortened by 5 bases and J by 3 bases, with 6 bases between the two germline ends. The CDR3 nucleotides are TGTGCCAGCAGCCTCAGAACAGATACGCAGTATTTT. This encodes CASSLRTDTQYF.

The chain recombines TRBV19 with TRBJ2-3; 7 nucleotides agree with TRBD2. Trimming at V came to 6 bases and at J to 2 bases, leaving 17 bases not matched to a gene. Germline CDR1 LNHDA, CDR2 SQIVND (reference sequence). CDR3 length: 18 amino acids. CDR3 sequence: CASSGRLRASGHTDTQYF. In nucleotides, the CDR3 is TGTGCCAGTAGCGGGAGACTTAGGGCTAGCGGCCACACAGATACGCAGTATTTT.

This sequence joins TRBV5-6 and TRBJ2-1; 10 bases are shared with TRBD1. Germline-derived CDR1 and CDR2 are SGHDT and YYEEEE. The trim removed 6 bases at V and 5 bases at J, leaving 8 bases unmatched. This CDR3 comprises 15 residues. CDR3 nucleotide sequence: TGTGCCAGCAACGATGACAGGGGGCGGAACAATGAGCAGTTCTTC. It specifies CASNDDRGRNNEQFF.

V usage is TRBV6-5 and J usage is TRBJ1-1; 9 bases match TRBD1. Unmatched junction bases numbered 2, after V lost 4 bases and J lost 2 bases. The CDR3 has 14 residues. CDR1 and CDR2 from the germline V gene are MNHEY and SVGAGI. CDR3 bases: TGTGCCAGCAGTTGGACAGGGGCAAACACTGAAGCTTTCTTT. Amino acid sequence: CASSWTGANTEAFF.

This rearrangement joins TRBV7-9 to TRBJ2-7; D is perhaps TRBD2 (6 bases). The CDR3 has 12 residues. In germline, CDR1 is SEHNR, CDR2 FQNEAQ (reference sequence). The V and J ends lost 5 bases and 4 bases respectively, with 9 bases between them. The CDR3 bases are TGTGCCAGCAGCCGGGAGAGATACGAGCAGTACTTC. Translation gives CASSRERYEQYF. The entire variable domain, with the rest obtained from reference TRBV7-9 and TRBJ2-7, is as follows: DTGVSQNPRHKITKRGQNVTFRCDPISEHNRLYWYRQTLGQGPEFLTYFQNEAQLEKSRLLSDRFSAERPKGSFSTLEIQRTEQGDSAMYLCASSRERYEQYFGPGTRLTVT.

This clone was observed a few times. This chain joins TRBV7-2 and TRBJ2-7; D gene unclear. CDR3 size: 14 residues. V lost 4 bases, J lost 6 bases, and 16 bases lay in between. CDR1 and CDR2 from the germline V gene are SGHTA and FQGNSA. In DNA, the CDR3 is TGTGCCAGCAGCTCCTATGGGCCAGGAAGCGAGCAGTACTTC. This gives the protein CASSSYGPGSEQYF.

The chain carries TRBV10-3 and TRBJ2-1; D perhaps matches TRBD2 (5 bases). Trimming removed 10 bases from V and 7 bases from J, with 17 bases in between. This CDR3 spans 13 amino acids. Germline V gene lookup returns CDR1 ENHRY and CDR2 SYGVKD. The CDR3 DNA reads TGTGCCAGAGACTCGGGATCGGCTAATGAGCAGTTCTTC. It codes for CARDSGSANEQFF.

This sequence joins TRBV30 and TRBJ2-2; D gene uncertain. CDR3 length: 13 amino acids. CDR1 GTSNPN and CDR2 SVGIG come from the germline V gene (reference sequence). Trimming took 4 bases from V and 1 from J, leaving 7 bases between them. The CDR3, as DNA: TGTGCCTGGAAGCCAGGGAACACCGGGGAGCTGTTTTTT. It specifies CAWKPGNTGELFF.

This clone was counted once. J is TRBJ1-5 and V is TRBV5-1; 7 positions agree with TRBD1. This CDR3 has 15 amino acids. The germline CDR1 and CDR2 sequences are SGHRS and YFSETQ. The junction had 4 bases not matched to a gene; V was cut back by 0 bases and J by 4 bases. As DNA, the CDR3 is TGCGCCAGCAGCTTGGGGGACAGCCAGAATCAGCCCCAGCATTTT. It specifies CASSLGDSQNQPQHF.

Remarks on this clone: One junction end does not reproduce the germline sequence, and a read error may be involved. J is TRBJ2-4 and V is TRBV11-3, with 9 bases fitting TRBD1. Germline-derived CDR1 and CDR2 are SGHNT and YENEEA. This CDR3 comprises 13 residues. The CDR3 is CASSTGQGNSQYF. The CDR3 nucleotides read TGTGCCAGCAGCACGGGACAGGGAAACAGTCAGTACTTC. The full variable domain, rest sourced from reference TRBV11-3 and TRBJ2-4, is EAGVVQSPRYKIIEKKQPVAFWCNPISGHNTLYWYLQNLGQGPELLIRYENEEAVDDSQLPKDRFSAERLKGVDSTLKIQPAELGDSAVYLCASSTGQGNSQYFGAGTRLSVL.

The table lists this clone with a count of one. The chain employs TRBV6-1 and TRBJ1-3; the D gene is possibly TRBD1 (5 bases). The V end lost 4 bases, the J end lost 3 bases, and 13 bases lay between the germline ends. The CDR3 extends over 15 amino acids. Germline loops: CDR1 MNHNS, CDR2 SASEGT. For the CDR3, the DNA is TGTGCCAGCAGTGCTACGGGACTAAGTGGAAACACCATATATTTT. This encodes CASSATGLSGNTIYF.